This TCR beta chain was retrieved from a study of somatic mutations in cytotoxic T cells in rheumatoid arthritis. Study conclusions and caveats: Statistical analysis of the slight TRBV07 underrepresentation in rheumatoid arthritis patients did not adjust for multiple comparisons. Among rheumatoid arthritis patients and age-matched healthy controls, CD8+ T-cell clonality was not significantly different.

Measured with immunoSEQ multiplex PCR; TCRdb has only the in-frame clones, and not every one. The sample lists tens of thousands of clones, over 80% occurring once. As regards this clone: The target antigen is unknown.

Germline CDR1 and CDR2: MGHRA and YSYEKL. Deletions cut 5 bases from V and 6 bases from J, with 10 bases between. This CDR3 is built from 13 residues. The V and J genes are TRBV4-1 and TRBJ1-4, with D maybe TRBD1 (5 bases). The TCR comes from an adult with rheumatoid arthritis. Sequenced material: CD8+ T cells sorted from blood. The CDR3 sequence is CASSLRGYEKLFF. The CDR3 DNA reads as TGCGCCAGCAGCTTAAGGGGATATGAAAAACTGTTTTTT.